This entry lists 10 T cell receptor beta chains sequenced from one sample in a study of T-cell reconstitution after alpha-beta-depleted transplantation in children. The library targeted TCRbeta and was prepared with unique molecular identifiers. TCRdb used MiXCR to reprocess the PCR reads, holding one entry per CDR3 protein. The table has hundreds of thousands of distinct CDR3 sequences, approximately 16% seen once; the top ten hold 3.3%. This specimen consisted of PBMCs from the stem cell graft donor, obtained from the stem cell graft. Every receptor here comes from a human donor who donated a stem cell graft to a child with acute lymphoblastic leukemia.

V usage is TRBV5-1 and J usage is TRBJ2-5; 12 bases are a match to TRBD2. J was trimmed by 5 bases and V by 4 bases; bases with no gene match: 9. The CDR3 is 16 residues long. Germline V gives CDR1 SGHRS, CDR2 YFSETQ. The CDR3 DNA is TGCGCCAGCAGCCCATGGACTAGCGGGAAAGTGGAGACCCAGTACTTC. Encoded protein: CASSPWTSGKVETQYF.

In DNA form, the CDR3 reads TGTGCCAGCAGCCAAGATCCGGAGGGAGATACGCAGTATTTT. This codes for CASSQDPEGDTQYF. J is TRBJ2-3 and V is TRBV3-1; D may be TRBD2 (6 bases). The germline V gene encodes CDR1 LGHDT and CDR2 YNNKEL (reference sequence). Trimming took 0 bases from V and 5 from J, leaving 9 bases between them. The CDR3 spans 14 residues.

With regard to this clonotype: An end of the junction differs from the germline gene, which may be a read error. This rearrangement joins TRBV6-1 to TRBJ2-7; D unresolved. CDR3 length equals 12 residues. The germline V gene encodes CDR1 MNHNS and CDR2 SASEGT. In nucleotides, the CDR3 is TGTGCCAGCAGTGAATGGAACTACGTGCAGTACTTC. This codes for CASSEWNYVQYF.

The chain recombines TRBV4-1 with TRBJ1-1; weak D call: TRBD1 (5 bases). In germline, CDR1 is MGHRA, CDR2 YSYEKL. This CDR3 has 15 amino acids. V dropped 0 bases and J dropped 1 base, with 9 bases sitting between them. For the CDR3, the DNA is TGCGCCAGCAGCCAAGACGGGGGGGGGAACACTGAAGCTTTCTTT. It is translated as CASSQDGGGNTEAFF.

The J gene is TRBJ1-5, the V gene TRBV12-3 or TRBV12-4; TRBD1 agrees at 7 bases. J gave up 6 bases and V 10 bases, and 6 bases lay outside the gene matches. This CDR3 region has 12 residues. CDR3 in amino acids: CATRTGGQPQHF. CDR3 sequence (DNA): TGTGCCACCCGGACAGGAGGTCAGCCCCAGCATTTT.

This clonotype was counted a few times. This chain connects TRBV4-1 to TRBJ2-3; D is unclear. Germline V CDR1 and CDR2: MGHRA, YSYEKL. This CDR3 has 14 residues. V was cut by 11 bases and J by 5 bases, with 20 bases left in between. The CDR3 DNA reads as TGCGCCTCACAGCCCGTTTGGGCCGGAGATACGCAGTATTTT. This codes for CASQPVWAGDTQYF.

There are many counts of this clonotype. The chain joins TRBV29-1 to TRBJ2-1, with 11 nucleotides matching TRBD2. V lost 7 bases and J lost 7; bases outside the gene matches: 9. This CDR3 is 14 amino acids long. Germline CDR1 is SQVTM and CDR2 is ANQGSEA. Here the CDR3 reads CSGLTSGSVNEQFF. The CDR3 DNA is TGCAGCGGGCTAACTAGCGGGAGTGTTAATGAGCAGTTCTTC.

This clonotype was detected only a few times. The chain joins TRBV5-1 to TRBJ2-2; D is undetermined. The CDR3 is 15 residues long. Trimming took off 7 bases at V and 1 base at J, with 14 bases between the two ends. Germline CDR1 reads SGHRS; CDR2 reads YFSETQ. The CDR3 protein is CASRTDRLNTGELFF. CDR3 nucleotide sequence: TGCGCCAGCCGGACGGACCGATTGAACACCGGGGAGCTGTTTTTT.

The gene calls are TRBV20-1 and TRBJ2-7, with D possibly being TRBD1 or TRBD2 (5 bases each). This CDR3 is 13 amino acids long. Trimming pared 0 bases from V and 4 bases from J, leaving 10 bases between. The V gene's germline CDR1 is DFQATT and CDR2 SNEGSKA (reference sequence). CDR3: CSARDTGQYEQYF. The DNA of the CDR3 is TGCAGTGCTAGAGATACGGGGCAGTACGAGCAGTACTTC.

The V gene is TRBV11-2, the J gene TRBJ2-2; 13 bases agree with TRBD2. This CDR3 comprises 16 residues. Trimming took 6 bases from V and 6 from J; bases not matched to a gene: 7. In germline, CDR1 is SGHAT, CDR2 FQNNGV. The CDR3 DNA reads as TGTGCCAGCAGACGACTAGCGGGAGGACGAGCCGGGGAGCTGTTTTTT. Translation: CASRRLAGGRAGELFF.